This T cell receptor beta chain is drawn from a study of blood T cell repertoires in COVID-19. Study-level background: Researchers got acute and convalescent COVID-19 samples from the United States, Italy and Spain.

Repertoires were generated with immunoSEQ multiplex PCR, while TCRdb's copy carries only in-frame clones and drops some. The data contain roughly 400,000 clones, roughly 90% of them singletons. The CDR3 spans 16 residues. Trimming removed 0 bases from V and 5 bases from J; junction bases left unmatched: 5. Germline assignment: CDR1 MNHEY and CDR2 SVGAGI. Cohort placement rested on clinical history that participants reported themselves. Exposed enrollees encountered a COVID-19 case at some point within 2 weeks before study entry. The sequenced sample consisted of PBMCs or T cells enriched from blood (not recorded which). The receptor was isolated from a woman aged 40 to 49 who had been exposed to COVID-19. The rearrangement joins TRBV6-5 to TRBJ2-1; 9 bases line up with TRBD2. In DNA, the CDR3 is TGTGCCAGCAGTTACTCGCCTAGCGGGATAGACAATGAGCAGTTCTTC. This translates into CASSYSPSGIDNEQFF.